One and the same sample provided the 26 T cell receptor beta chains below, sequenced in a study of T cells in Graves' hyperthyroidism and ophthalmopathy (dated by TCRdb to 2018 to 2020). Libraries were made using multiplex PCR. Sequencing was performed on an Illumina HiSeq 2000. Amplification of TCR beta CDR3 regions was carried out from RNA transcripts. The first round of RT-PCR for the TCR CDR3 was performed with the HTBI primer set and the Qiagen OneStep RT-PCR kit. Using fastp trimming at Q25 and MiXCR clonotype assembly, TCRdb reanalyzed the public sequencing data and kept in-frame beta chains. CDR3 protein duplicates are merged, each entry listing the most common genes and DNA. The sample table holds 600,000 or so distinct CDR3 sequences, of which 13% to 15% were seen once. The ten biggest clones cover approximately 6.4% of the sample. Sequencing was done on a sample of blood. Source of these receptors: a woman between 18 and 30 years old with Graves' ophthalmopathy.

The chain recombines TRBV19 with TRBJ1-4; D perhaps matches TRBD1 (5 bases). V gave up 5 bases and J gave up 0 bases, with 16 bases separating them. CDR1 LNHDA and CDR2 SQIVND come from the germline V gene (reference sequence). The CDR3 extends over 17 amino acids. The CDR3 coding sequence is TGTGCCAGTAGTCCCCCCGGGGGGAGGTCAACTAATGAAAAACTGTTTTTT. Encoded protein: CASSPPGGRSTNEKLFF. The whole variable domain, filled in from reference TRBV19 and TRBJ1-4, reads DGGITQSPKYLFRKEGQNVTLSCEQNLNHDAMYWYRQDPGQGLRLIYYSQIVNDFQKGDIAEGYSVSREKKESFPLTVTSAQKNPTAFYLCASSPPGGRSTNEKLFFGSGTQLSVL.

The V call is TRBV19, the J call TRBJ1-1; 11 bases agree with TRBD1. The germline V gene has CDR1 LNHDA and CDR2 SQIVND (reference sequence). The CDR3 totals 14 residues. Germline trimming cut 6 bases from V and 6 bases from J; bases unmatched to any gene: 6. CDR3: CASRFRDRGAEAFF. CDR3 bases: TGTGCCAGTAGGTTCCGGGACAGGGGGGCTGAAGCTTTCTTT.

In its sample, this clonotype was seen many times. The chain is built from TRBV20-1 and TRBJ1-1; D is uncertain. V lost 3 bases and J lost 3, with 20 bases in between. CDR1 DFQATT and CDR2 SNEGSKA come from the germline V gene (reference sequence). The CDR3 loop spans 16 amino acids. The CDR3 region has the DNA TGCAGTGCTAGCCCCTCCAGTAGGGTCTGGGACACTGAAGCTTTCTTT. It specifies CSASPSSRVWDTEAFF.

In the case of this clonotype: A read error may explain this, as a much larger clone is one base away. This chain connects TRBV20-1 to TRBJ2-7; 13 bases agree with TRBD2. Germline CDR1 reads DFQATT; CDR2 reads SNEGSKA (reference sequence). The V gene end was trimmed by 0 bases and the J gene end by 7 bases; junction bases not matched to a gene: 9. CDR3 length: 16 residues. DNA of the CDR3: TGCAGTGCTAGAGATCGGACTAGCGGGAGAGCGGGTGAGCAGTACTTC. Translated, it gives CSARDRTSGRAGEQYF.

This clonotype was observed many times. This chain connects TRBV28 to TRBJ2-3; 7 nucleotides match TRBD1. The germline V gene encodes CDR1 MDHEN and CDR2 SYDVKM. CDR3 length: 15 amino acids. V lost 10 bases, J lost 0 bases, and 10 bases stayed unmatched. CDR3 in DNA: TGTGCCACCCTCCGGGACAGTCAGAGCACAGATACGCAGTATTTT. This translates into CATLRDSQSTDTQYF.

This clonotype was recorded at least ten times. The chain couples TRBV13 to TRBJ2-3, with TRBD2 matching over 8 bases. This CDR3 spans 17 amino acids. Germline V CDR1 and CDR2: PRHDT, FYEKMQ (reference sequence). The trim removed 3 bases at V and 3 bases at J, leaving 11 bases unmatched. The CDR3, as DNA: TGTGCCAGCAGCTTGGATAACAGCGGGAGTTGGACAGATACGCAGTATTTT. This translates into CASSLDNSGSWTDTQYF.

This clonotype was found a few times. The genes are TRBV24-1 and TRBJ1-2; 8 bases are a match to TRBD1. The CDR3 is 15 amino acids. From germline, CDR1 is KGHDR and CDR2 SFDVKD. With 4 bases clipped from V and 1 base from J, the junction kept 4 bases outside the gene matches. This chain's CDR3 is CATSDRGQGNYGYTF. Written as DNA, the CDR3 is TGTGCCACCAGTGACCGAGGACAGGGTAACTATGGCTACACCTTC.

In its sample, this clonotype was seen a few times. The chain uses TRBV27 and TRBJ2-7, with D maybe TRBD2 (5 bases). Trimming removed 5 bases from V and 3 bases from J, with 20 bases in between. This CDR3 has 16 residues. The germline CDR1 and CDR2 sequences are MNHEY and SMNVEV (reference sequence). CDR3 nucleotides: TGTGCCAGCAGTCCGAAGAGGGCAGGACCTCGCTACGAGCAGTACTTC. It codes for CASSPKRAGPRYEQYF.

This clonotype was seen at least ten times. This chain joins TRBV3-1 and TRBJ2-3; TRBD2 agrees at 8 bases. V lost 1 base, J lost 6 bases, and 12 bases stayed unmatched. The CDR3 covers 17 residues. The V gene's germline CDR1 is LGHDT and CDR2 YNNKEL (reference sequence). CDR3 sequence reads: CASSQVSSGTRRDTQYF. CDR3 DNA sequence: TGTGCCAGCAGCCAAGTGTCCAGCGGGACTAGACGGGATACGCAGTATTTT.

This rearrangement joins TRBV12-3 or TRBV12-4 to TRBJ1-5; possibly TRBD1 for D (5 bases). With 7 bases removed from V and 5 bases from J, the gap between germline ends came to 18 bases. This CDR3 spans 15 amino acids. The CDR3 is CASTKGRVGYQPQHF. The CDR3 nucleotides are TGTGCCAGCACTAAGGGGAGGGTGGGATATCAGCCCCAGCATTTT.

This clonotype has at least ten counts. The chain combines TRBV6-1 with TRBJ1-5; D is uncertain. This CDR3 contains 15 residues. Trimming took off 5 bases at V and 0 bases at J, with 11 bases between the two ends. Germline loops: CDR1 MNHNS, CDR2 SASEGT. CDR3 in amino acids: CASSLGLYSNQPQHF. The CDR3 DNA is TGTGCCAGCAGTTTAGGACTCTATAGCAATCAGCCCCAGCATTTT.

This clonotype was counted at least ten times. The chain employs TRBV12-3 or TRBV12-4 and TRBJ1-1; no definite D call. V shed 5 bases and J shed 5 bases, with 9 bases lying between them. There are 12 residues in the CDR3. The CDR3 region is CASSQETTEAFF. The CDR3 bases are TGTGCCAGCAGTCAAGAAACAACTGAAGCTTTCTTT.

The V call is TRBV9, the J call TRBJ2-2, with TRBD2 matching 8 bases. The V gene's germline CDR1 is SGDLS and CDR2 YYNGEE. Trimming took 4 bases from V and 4 from J; bases not matched to a gene: 6. CDR3 length: 15 residues. The CDR3 DNA follows: TGTGCCAGCAGCTCTAGACGGGAGGGCACCGGGGAGCTGTTTTTT. The encoded protein is CASSSRREGTGELFF.

This rearrangement joins TRBV6-1 to TRBJ2-7, with D perhaps TRBD2 (5 bases). With 4 bases removed from V and 2 bases from J, the gap between germline ends came to 12 bases. The CDR3 consists of 14 residues. Germline V gene data show CDR1 as MNHNS and CDR2 as SASEGT. CDR3 amino acids: CASSAAPGTYEQYF. In DNA, the CDR3 is TGTGCCAGCAGTGCAGCCCCGGGAACCTACGAGCAGTACTTC.

The gene calls are TRBV25-1 and TRBJ1-1; 10 bases match TRBD1. J was trimmed by 6 bases and V by 0 bases; bases with no gene match: 4. The germline gives CDR1 MGHDK, CDR2 SYGVNS. The CDR3 is 15 amino acids. The CDR3 nucleotides are TGTGCCAGCAGTGAATATTCCGACAGGGGGCCTGAAGCTTTCTTT. This codes for CASSEYSDRGPEAFF.

This clonotype was counted ten times or more. This chain joins TRBV6-1 and TRBJ1-3; 7 positions match TRBD1. CDR3 length equals 13 residues. Germline assignment: CDR1 MNHNS and CDR2 SASEGT. V shed 5 bases and J 5 bases; nucleotides not matched to a gene: 3. CDR3 DNA: TGTGCCAGCAGTACGGGACAGCGAAACACCATATATTTT. Its protein product is CASSTGQRNTIYF.

The chain links TRBV6-1 to TRBJ2-2, with 7 bases that match TRBD2. V was pared by 10 bases and J by 6 bases, with 17 bases of the junction left unmatched. CDR3 length: 16 amino acids. The germline V gene has CDR1 MNHNS and CDR2 SASEGT. The CDR3 is CATRIEREGSAGELFF. The CDR3 DNA reads TGTGCCACCCGGATTGAGAGGGAGGGCTCTGCCGGGGAGCTGTTTTTT.

The chain couples TRBV3-1 to TRBJ2-7; no clear D. The CDR3 length is 13 residues. The germline gives CDR1 LGHDT, CDR2 YNNKEL (reference sequence). The V and J ends lost 4 bases and 0 bases respectively, with 7 bases between them. This chain's CDR3 is CASSRFSSYEQYF. CDR3 sequence (DNA): TGTGCCAGCAGCCGATTCAGCTCCTACGAGCAGTACTTC.

In this sample, this clonotype turned up a few times. A much larger clone lies one base from this, so it may be a read error. The rearrangement links TRBV3-1 to TRBJ2-2; no reliable D call. This CDR3 comprises 16 residues. Germline loops: CDR1 LGHDT, CDR2 YNNKEL (reference sequence). V was shortened by 0 bases and J by 3 bases, with 11 bases between the two germline ends. CDR3 protein: CASSQEKRQDTGELFF. Written as DNA, the CDR3 is TGTGCCAGCAGCCAAGAGAAGAGACAAGACACCGGGGAGCTGTTTTTT.

Concerning this clonotype itself: Its ends do not fully match the called genes, so a read error is possible. The V gene is TRBV7-9, the J gene TRBJ2-5, with 7 bases identical to TRBD1. CDR1 is SEHNR and CDR2 is FQNEAQ in the germline V gene (reference sequence). CDR3 size: 16 residues. The chain's CDR3 is CASSSTRTGDQETRYF. The CDR3 region has the DNA TGTGCCAGCAGCTCGACCAGGACAGGAGATCAAGAGACCCGGTACTTC.

This sequence joins TRBV12-3 or TRBV12-4 and TRBJ1-1, with D perhaps TRBD1 (5 bases). Trimming shortened V by 8 bases and J by 7 bases, and 11 bases separated the two germline ends. The CDR3 totals 11 residues. The CDR3 DNA reads as TGTGCCAGCTCTATAGGGGTTGAAGCTTTCTTT. It is translated as CASSIGVEAFF.

Many counts were recorded for this clonotype. The V gene is TRBV5-4, the J gene TRBJ1-1; TRBD1 is a possible D gene (6 bases). Germline V lookup: CDR1 SGHNT, CDR2 YYREEE (reference sequence). CDR3 length: 15 residues. V shed 0 bases and J shed 4 bases, with 13 bases lying between them. The CDR3 here is CASSLGQGMSTEAFF. DNA for the CDR3: TGTGCCAGCAGCTTGGGTCAGGGGATGAGCACTGAAGCTTTCTTT.

This clonotype was detected ten times or more. J is TRBJ2-1 and V is TRBV19, with TRBD2 identical over 9 bases. CDR3 length equals 14 residues. Germline-derived CDR1 and CDR2 are LNHDA and SQIVND (reference sequence). Losses at the gene ends were 10 bases for V and 2 bases for J; bases not matched to a gene: 6. This CDR3 reads CAKPSGKPYNEQFF. The CDR3, as DNA: TGTGCCAAACCTAGCGGGAAACCCTACAATGAGCAGTTCTTC.

This clonotype was detected ten times or more. This sequence joins TRBV20-1 and TRBJ2-3; 8 nucleotides line up with TRBD2. The germline V gene encodes CDR1 DFQATT and CDR2 SNEGSKA (reference sequence). V gave up 5 bases and J gave up 1 base; unmatched junction bases: 2. The CDR3 spans 13 residues. CDR3 bases: TGCAGTGCTCTAGCGGGCCGCACAGATACGCAGTATTTT. Protein product: CSALAGRTDTQYF.

There are many counts of this clonotype. CDR3 protein: CASSAETETYF. The CDR3 DNA is TGTGCCAGCAGTGCCGAGACAGAAACTTACTTC. V is TRBV2 and J is TRBJ2-5; maybe TRBD1 (5 bases). CDR1 is SNHLY and CDR2 is FYNNEI in the germline V gene. V lost 4 bases to trimming and J lost 14 bases, with 14 bases between them. The CDR3 contains 11 residues.

A remark on this clonotype: A single base separates this from a much larger clone, so it may be a read error. DNA for the CDR3: TGTGCCAGTAGTATCCCAGGCTCCTGGACGGACACCATATATTTT. This gives the protein CASSIPGSWTDTIYF. This chain links TRBV19 with TRBJ1-3; no clear D gene. Trimming removed 3 bases from V and 8 bases from J, with 17 bases in between. The germline V gene encodes CDR1 LNHDA and CDR2 SQIVND (reference sequence). This CDR3 has 15 residues.